This TCR beta chain was observed in a study of human T cells and chemical hapten exposure. Points from the study as a whole: With DPC sensitization, TCRs exceeding 1 in 1000 frequency showed no change. Expanded TCR sets contained significantly more large CDR3 similarity clusters than controls.

This clonotype was recorded at least ten times. Its target is not known. Germline CDR1 reads SQVTM; CDR2 reads ANQGSEA. Trimming cost V 3 bases and J 5 bases, with 10 bases left between them. The CDR3 extends over 12 amino acids. One entry per CDR3 protein, called by TCRdb with MiXCR from the RACE reads. The table shows 370,000 or so distinct CDR3 sequences, with more than 4.5% occurring only once. Time point defined: patch test 1, 2 weeks after DPC sensitization. This sample's treatment: therapeutic diphenylcyclopropenone sensitization with weekly scalp DPC. The study enrolled 18 to 70-year-old alopecia patients suitable for DPC.

Sequenced material: whole blood, taken in connection with sensitization to the hapten diphenylcyclopropenone (DPC). The V and J genes are TRBV29-1 and TRBJ1-2; D is possibly TRBD1 (6 bases). The source of this sequence is a woman aged 50 to 60 with alopecia areata. Some clones in this sample may be carry-over from other donors' samples. CDR3 amino acids: CSVDAGEYGYTF. Here the CDR3 DNA reads TGCAGCGTTGACGCAGGGGAATATGGCTACACCTTC. Using reference TRBV29-1 and TRBJ1-2 for the parts outside the CDR3, the full variable domain is SAVISQKPSRDICQRGTSLTIQCQVDSQVTMMFWYRQQPGQSLTLIATANQGSEATYESGFVIDKFPISRPNLTFSTLTVSNMSPEDSSIYLCSVDAGEYGYTFGSGTRLTVV.